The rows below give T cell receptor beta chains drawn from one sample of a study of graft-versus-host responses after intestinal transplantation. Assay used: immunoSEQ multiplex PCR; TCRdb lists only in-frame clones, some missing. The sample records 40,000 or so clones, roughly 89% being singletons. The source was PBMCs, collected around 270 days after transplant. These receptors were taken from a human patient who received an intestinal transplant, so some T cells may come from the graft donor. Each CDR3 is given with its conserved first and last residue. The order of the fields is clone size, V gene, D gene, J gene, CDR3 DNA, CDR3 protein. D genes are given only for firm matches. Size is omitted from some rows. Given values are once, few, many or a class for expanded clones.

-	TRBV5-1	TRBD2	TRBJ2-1	TGCGCCAGCAGGGACCTAGCGGGGGGTTACAATGAGCAGTTCTTC	CASRDLAGGYNEQFF
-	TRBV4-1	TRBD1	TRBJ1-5	TGCGCCAGCAGCCTTGGGACAGTCAATCAGCCCCAGCATTTT	CASSLGTVNQPQHF
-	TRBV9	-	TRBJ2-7	TGTGCGGAGGGGGGTGTGTGGAAGTACGAGCAGTACTTC	CAEGGVWKYEQYF
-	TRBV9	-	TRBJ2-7	TGTGCCAGCAGCGTAAGCCAGGGCCCCTACGAGCAGTACTTC	CASSVSQGPYEQYF
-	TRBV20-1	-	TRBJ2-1	TGCAGTGCTGGAGCGAACAATGAGCAGTTCTTC	CSAGANNEQFF
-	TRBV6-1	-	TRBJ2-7	TGTGCCAGCAGCCGGGCCAGGGTTTCCTACGAGCAGTACTTC	CASSRARVSYEQYF
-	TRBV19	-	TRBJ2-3	TGTGCCAGTAGTTTTGCCGACAATTTTCGGGGATGGTCCAGAGCTCGCACAGATACGCAGTATTTT	CASSFADNFRGWSRARTDTQYF
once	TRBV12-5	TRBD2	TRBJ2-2	TGTGCTAGTGTCCTCGCGGGGGGCCTCGGCGGGGAGCTGTTTTTT	CASVLAGGLGGELFF
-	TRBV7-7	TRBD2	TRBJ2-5	TGTGCCAGCAGCTCGGGACTAGCGGGGCGGGAGACCCAGTACTTC	CASSSGLAGRETQYF
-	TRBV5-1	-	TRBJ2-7	TGCGCCAGCAGCCGGTACAGCGGAGGACAGCATCCCTACGAGCAGTACTTC	CASSRYSGGQHPYEQYF
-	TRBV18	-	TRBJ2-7	TGTGCCAGCTCACCACAGGGGCAGGGGGGCTACGAGCAGTACTTC	CASSPQGQGGYEQYF
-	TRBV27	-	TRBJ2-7	TGTGCCAGCAGCCGGACCCGACGCCTCACTGGGGAGCAGTACTTC	CASSRTRRLTGEQYF
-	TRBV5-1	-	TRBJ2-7	TGCGCCAGCAGCCCGGGGGTGACAGGTGTCTCCTACGAGCAGTACTTC	CASSPGVTGVSYEQYF
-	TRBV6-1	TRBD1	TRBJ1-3	TGTGCCAGCAGTGCAACACAGGGGTATTCTGGAAACACCATATATTTT	CASSATQGYSGNTIYF
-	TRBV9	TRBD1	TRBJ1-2	TGTGCCAGCAGCGTAGAGGGACAGGCTACGGACGGCTACACCTTC	CASSVEGQATDGYTF
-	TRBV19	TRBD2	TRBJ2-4	TGTGCCAGTAGTTCTTGGGCTAGCGGGGGAAACATTCAGTACTTC	CASSSWASGGNIQYF
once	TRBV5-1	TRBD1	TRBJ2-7	TGCGCCAGCAGCGGGACAGACACCTACGAGCAGTACTTC	CASSGTDTYEQYF
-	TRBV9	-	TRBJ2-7	TGTGCCAGCAGCACCCGGGACCGAGACTACGAGCAGTACTTC	CASSTRDRDYEQYF
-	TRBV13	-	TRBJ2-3	TGTGCCAGCAGCTTAGGGAGCAGCAGCACAGATACGCAGTATTTT	CASSLGSSSTDTQYF
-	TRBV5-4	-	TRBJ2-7	TGTGCCAGCAGACATTCAGGCGACCCCTACGAGCAGTACTTC	CASRHSGDPYEQYF
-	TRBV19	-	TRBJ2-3	TGTGCCAGTAGTATAACCCTACTCACAGATACGCAGTATTTT	CASSITLLTDTQYF
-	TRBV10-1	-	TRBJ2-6	TGCGCCAGCATAGGTTCTGGGGCCAACGTCCTGACTTTC	CASIGSGANVLTF
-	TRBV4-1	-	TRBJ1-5	TGCGCCAGCAGCCAAGATACCGGGTTTAAGACCCAGCATTTT	CASSQDTGFKTQHF
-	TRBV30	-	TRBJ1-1	TGTGCCTGGAGTGGGGGATCGGGGAACACTGAAGCTTTCTTT	CAWSGGSGNTEAFF
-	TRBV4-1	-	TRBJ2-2	TGCGCCAGCAGCCCCCCCAGGGAGACCGGGGAGCTGTTTTTT	CASSPPRETGELFF
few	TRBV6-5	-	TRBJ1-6	TGTGCCAGCAGTTACCTGGGGGAACCCCTCCACTTT	CASSYLGEPLHF
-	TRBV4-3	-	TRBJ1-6	TGCGCCAGCAGCCAAGAAGAGGCGGGGGGCACGCCCCTCCACTTT	CASSQEEAGGTPLHF
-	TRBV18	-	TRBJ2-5	TGTGCCAGCTCAGTTCTAGTTAGTTTGGAGACCCAGTACTTC	CASSVLVSLETQYF
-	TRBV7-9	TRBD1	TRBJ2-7	TGTGCCAGCAGCTCTTCCACGACAGGGAACGAGCAGTACTTC	CASSSSTTGNEQYF
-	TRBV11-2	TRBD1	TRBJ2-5	TGTGCCAGCAGCGCGGACAGGAAAGAGACCCAGTACTTC	CASSADRKETQYF
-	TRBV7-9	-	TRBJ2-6	TGTGCCAGCAGCTTAGGACGTGAAGGGGCCAACGTCCTGACTTTC	CASSLGREGANVLTF
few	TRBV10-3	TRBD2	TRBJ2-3	TGTGCCATCAGGGAAGCTAGCGGGGGGTACACAGATACGCAGTATTTT	CAIREASGGYTDTQYF
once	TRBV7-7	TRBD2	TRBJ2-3	TGTGCCAGCAGCCTACTTAGCGGGGGGCGGGCAGATACGCAGTATTTT	CASSLLSGGRADTQYF
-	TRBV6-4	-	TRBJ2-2	TGTGCCAGCAGTGACACGAACACCGGGGAGCTGTTTTTT	CASSDTNTGELFF
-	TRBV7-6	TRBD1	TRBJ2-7	TGTGCCAGCAGCAGATTCGGGACAGGGGGGAACGAGCAGTACTTC	CASSRFGTGGNEQYF
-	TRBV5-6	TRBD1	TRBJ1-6	TGTGCCAGCAGCTTGGACAGGGGAAGTTCACCCCTCCACTTT	CASSLDRGSSPLHF
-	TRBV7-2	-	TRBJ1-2	TGTGCCAGCTCCCGTAGGACCCTCACCTTAAACTATGGCTACACCTTC	CASSRRTLTLNYGYTF
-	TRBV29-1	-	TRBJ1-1	TGCAGCTACCGACAGAACACTGAAGCTTTCTTT	CSYRQNTEAFF
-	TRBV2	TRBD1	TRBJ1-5	TGTGCCAGCAGTGAACAGGGGGCGAATCAGCCCCAGCATTTT	CASSEQGANQPQHF
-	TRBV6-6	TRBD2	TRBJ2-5	TGTGCCAGCGGGTTACTAGCGGGGGCCCAAGAGACCCAGTACTTC	CASGLLAGAQETQYF
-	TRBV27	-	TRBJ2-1	TGTGCCAGCAGTTTACGTGGTTCCGGGGGCACCAATGAGCAGTTCTTC	CASSLRGSGGTNEQFF
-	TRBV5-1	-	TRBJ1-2	TGCGCCAGCAGCTTGAACAGTGCCAGGGAGGATGGCTACACCTTC	CASSLNSAREDGYTF
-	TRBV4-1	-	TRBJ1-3	TGCGCCAGCAGCCAAGGACCAAACTCTGGAAACACCATATATTTT	CASSQGPNSGNTIYF
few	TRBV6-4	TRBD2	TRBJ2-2	TGTGCCAGCAGTGGGAGTGCGGGGGCGAACACCGGGGAGCTGTTTTTT	CASSGSAGANTGELFF
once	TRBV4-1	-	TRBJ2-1	TGCGCCAGCAGCCCCCCCGTGGGCGCTGAGCAGTTCTTC	CASSPPVGAEQFF
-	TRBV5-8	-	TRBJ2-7	TGTGCCAGCAGTTTTGCGGGCACAGGCACGTACTACGAGCAGTACTTC	CASSFAGTGTYYEQYF
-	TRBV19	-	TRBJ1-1	TGTGCCAGTAAGGGCAACACTGAAGCTTTCTTT	CASKGNTEAFF
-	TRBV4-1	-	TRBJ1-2	TGCGCCAGCAGCCCGGGCCTACTGAACTATGGCTACACCTTC	CASSPGLLNYGYTF
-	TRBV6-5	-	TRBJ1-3	TGTGCCAGCAGTTACTCACCAGAAAACACCATATATTTT	CASSYSPENTIYF
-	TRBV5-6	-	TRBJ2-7	TGTGCCAGCAGCATGACAGGTCAGTGGGGGTCCTACGAGCAGTACTTC	CASSMTGQWGSYEQYF
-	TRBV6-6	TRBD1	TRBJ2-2	TGTGCCAGCAGTCCCGGACAGGGAATGGCCGGGGAGCTGTTTTTT	CASSPGQGMAGELFF
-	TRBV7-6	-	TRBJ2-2	TGTGCCAGCAGCCGTTCAGGGGCGGACACCGGGGAGCTGTTTTTT	CASSRSGADTGELFF
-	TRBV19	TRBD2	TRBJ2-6	TGTGCCAGTAGTATCGGACTAGCTGGGGCCAACGTCCTGACTTTC	CASSIGLAGANVLTF
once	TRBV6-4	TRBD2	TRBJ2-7	TGTGCCAGCAGTTACTCCATAGCGGGGGGGCTGGAGCAGTACTTC	CASSYSIAGGLEQYF
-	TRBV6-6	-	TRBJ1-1	TGTGCCAGCAGTTACGCCCTCGGAGAAGCTTTCTTT	CASSYALGEAFF
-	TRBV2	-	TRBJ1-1	TGTGCCAGCAGTGTTGGTGCCGGAAAAGCTTTCTTT	CASSVGAGKAFF
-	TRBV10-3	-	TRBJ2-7	TGTGCCATCAGGACGGCAAGCTCCTACGAGCAGTACTTC	CAIRTASSYEQYF
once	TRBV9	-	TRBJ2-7	TGTGCCAGCAGCGGAGGGGGTCCTAGCGGCTCCTACGAGCAGTACTTC	CASSGGGPSGSYEQYF
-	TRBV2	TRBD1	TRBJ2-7	TGTGCCAGCAGGGGGGACAGTCATTCCTACGAGCAGTACTTC	CASRGDSHSYEQYF